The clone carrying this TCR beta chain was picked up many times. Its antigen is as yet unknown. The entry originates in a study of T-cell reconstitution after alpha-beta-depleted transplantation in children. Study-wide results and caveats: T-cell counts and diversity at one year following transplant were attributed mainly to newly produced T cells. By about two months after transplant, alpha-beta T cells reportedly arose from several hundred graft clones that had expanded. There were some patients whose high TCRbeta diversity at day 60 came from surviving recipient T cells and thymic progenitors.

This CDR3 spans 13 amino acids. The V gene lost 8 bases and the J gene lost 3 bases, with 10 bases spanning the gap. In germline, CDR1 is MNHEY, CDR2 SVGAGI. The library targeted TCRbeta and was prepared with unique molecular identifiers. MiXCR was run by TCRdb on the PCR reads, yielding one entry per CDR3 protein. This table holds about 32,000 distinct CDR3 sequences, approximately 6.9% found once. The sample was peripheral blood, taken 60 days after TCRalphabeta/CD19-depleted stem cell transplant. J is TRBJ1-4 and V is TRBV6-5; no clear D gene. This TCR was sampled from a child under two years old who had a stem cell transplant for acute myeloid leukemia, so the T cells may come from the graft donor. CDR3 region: CASRLRANEKLFF. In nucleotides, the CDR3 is TGTGCCAGCCGACTCCGGGCTAATGAAAAACTGTTTTTT.